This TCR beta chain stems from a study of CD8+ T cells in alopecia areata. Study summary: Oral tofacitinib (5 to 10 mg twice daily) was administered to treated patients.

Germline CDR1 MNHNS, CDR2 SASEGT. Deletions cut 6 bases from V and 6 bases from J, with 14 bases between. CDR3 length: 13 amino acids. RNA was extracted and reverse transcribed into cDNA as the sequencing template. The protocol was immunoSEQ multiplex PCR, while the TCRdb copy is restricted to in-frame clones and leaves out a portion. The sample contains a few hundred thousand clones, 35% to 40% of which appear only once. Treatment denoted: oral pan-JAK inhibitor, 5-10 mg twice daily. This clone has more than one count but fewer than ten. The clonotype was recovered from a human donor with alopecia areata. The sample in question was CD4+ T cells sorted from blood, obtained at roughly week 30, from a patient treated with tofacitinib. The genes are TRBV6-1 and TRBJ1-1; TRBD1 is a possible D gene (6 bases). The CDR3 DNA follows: TGTGCCAGCAGGATATCAGGGGATTCTGAAGCTTTCTTT. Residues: CASRISGDSEAFF.